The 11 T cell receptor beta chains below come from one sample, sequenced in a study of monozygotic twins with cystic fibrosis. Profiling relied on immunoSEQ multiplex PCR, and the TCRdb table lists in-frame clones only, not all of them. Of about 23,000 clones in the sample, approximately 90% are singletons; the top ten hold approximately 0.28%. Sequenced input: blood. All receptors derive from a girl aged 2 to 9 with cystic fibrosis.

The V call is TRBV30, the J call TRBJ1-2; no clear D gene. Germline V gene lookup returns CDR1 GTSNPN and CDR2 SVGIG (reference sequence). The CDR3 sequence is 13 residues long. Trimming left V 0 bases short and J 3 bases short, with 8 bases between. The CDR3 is CAWSVGNYYGYTF. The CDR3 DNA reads TGTGCCTGGAGTGTCGGAAATTACTATGGCTACACCTTC.

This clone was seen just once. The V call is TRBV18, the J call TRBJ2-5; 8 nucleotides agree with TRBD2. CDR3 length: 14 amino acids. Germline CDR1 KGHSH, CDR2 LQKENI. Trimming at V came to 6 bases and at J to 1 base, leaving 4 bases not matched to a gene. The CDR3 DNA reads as TGTGCCAGCTCGCCGAGCGGGGGCCAAGAGACCCAGTACTTC. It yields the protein CASSPSGGQETQYF.

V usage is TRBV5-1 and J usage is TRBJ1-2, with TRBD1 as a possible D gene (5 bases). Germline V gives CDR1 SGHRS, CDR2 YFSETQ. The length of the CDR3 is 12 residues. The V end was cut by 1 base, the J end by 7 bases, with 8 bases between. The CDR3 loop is CASSLQGLGYTF. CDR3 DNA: TGCGCCAGCAGCTTGCAGGGTCTTGGCTACACCTTC.

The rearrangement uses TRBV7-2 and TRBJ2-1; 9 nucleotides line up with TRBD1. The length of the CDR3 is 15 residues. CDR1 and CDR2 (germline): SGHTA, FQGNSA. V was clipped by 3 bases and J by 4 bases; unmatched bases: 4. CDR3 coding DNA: TGTGCCAGCAGCTTCCGACAGGGGGGGTACAATGAGCAGTTCTTC. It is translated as CASSFRQGGYNEQFF.

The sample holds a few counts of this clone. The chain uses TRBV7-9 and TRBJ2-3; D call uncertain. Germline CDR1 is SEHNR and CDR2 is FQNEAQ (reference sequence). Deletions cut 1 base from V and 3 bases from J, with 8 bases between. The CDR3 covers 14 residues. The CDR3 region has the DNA TGTGCCAGCAGCTTAGTGGGTGGGACAGATACGCAGTATTTT. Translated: CASSLVGGTDTQYF.

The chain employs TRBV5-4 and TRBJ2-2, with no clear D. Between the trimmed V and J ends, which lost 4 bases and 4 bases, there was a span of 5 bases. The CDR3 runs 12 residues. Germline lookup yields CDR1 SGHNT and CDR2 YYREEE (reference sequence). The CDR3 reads CASSLITGELFF. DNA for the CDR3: TGTGCCAGCAGCCTTATCACCGGGGAGCTGTTTTTT.

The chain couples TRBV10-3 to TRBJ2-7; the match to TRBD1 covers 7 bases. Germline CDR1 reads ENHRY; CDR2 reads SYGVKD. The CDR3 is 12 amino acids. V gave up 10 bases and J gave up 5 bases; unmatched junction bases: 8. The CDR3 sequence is CATQTGLDEQYF. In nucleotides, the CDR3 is TGTGCCACTCAGACAGGGTTGGACGAGCAGTACTTC.

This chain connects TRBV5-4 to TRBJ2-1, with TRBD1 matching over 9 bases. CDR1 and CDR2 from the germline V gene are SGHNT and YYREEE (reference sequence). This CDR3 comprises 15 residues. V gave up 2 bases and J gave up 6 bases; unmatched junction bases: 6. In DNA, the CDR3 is TGTGCCAGCAGCTTTTCAGGGACAGGGAGCAATGAGCAGTTCTTC. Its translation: CASSFSGTGSNEQFF.

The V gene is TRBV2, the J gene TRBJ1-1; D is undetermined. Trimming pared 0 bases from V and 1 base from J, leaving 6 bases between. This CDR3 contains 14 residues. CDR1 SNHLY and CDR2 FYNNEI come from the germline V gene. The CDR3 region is CASSEAMGNTEAFF. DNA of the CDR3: TGTGCCAGCAGTGAAGCCATGGGGAACACTGAAGCTTTCTTT.

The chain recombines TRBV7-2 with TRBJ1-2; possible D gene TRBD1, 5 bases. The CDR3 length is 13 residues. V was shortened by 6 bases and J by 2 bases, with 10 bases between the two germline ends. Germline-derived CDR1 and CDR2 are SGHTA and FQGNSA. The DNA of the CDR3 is TGTGCCAGCAGTAGGGGAGACAACTATGGCTACACCTTC. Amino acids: CASSRGDNYGYTF.

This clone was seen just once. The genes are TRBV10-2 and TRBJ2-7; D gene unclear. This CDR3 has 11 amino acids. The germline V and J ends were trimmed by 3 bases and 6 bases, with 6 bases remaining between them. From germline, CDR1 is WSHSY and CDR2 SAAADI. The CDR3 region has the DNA TGCGCCAGCAGTGACGATCCCGAGCAGTACTTC. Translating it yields CASSDDPEQYF.